Listed below are T cell receptor beta chains from one sample, sequenced in a study of T cells in Graves' hyperthyroidism and ophthalmopathy. Using its own MiXCR run on the multiplex PCR reads, TCRdb lists one record per CDR3 protein. The data contain roughly 600,000 distinct CDR3 sequences, approximately 14% of them singletons. Sample: blood. The receptor set was obtained from a woman aged 50 to 60 with Graves' ophthalmopathy. The CDR3 runs from the conserved cysteine through the conserved F or W. The order of the fields is D gene, V gene, J gene, clone size, CDR3 protein, CDR3 DNA. D genes are given only for firm matches. Clone size is stated in some rows and not others, as once, few, many or a class when expanded.

>.|TRBV20-1|TRBJ2-1|many
CSARGGRHYNEQFF
TGCAGTGCTAGAGGAGGGAGGCACTACAATGAGCAGTTCTTC
>.|TRBV7-2|TRBJ2-3|many
CASGPGLSGTDTQYF
TGTGCCAGCGGACCCGGACTCTCGGGTACAGATACGCAGTATTTT
>TRBD1|TRBV28|TRBJ2-7|many
CASREGTGFSYEQYF
TGTGCCAGCAGGGAGGGGACAGGTTTTAGCTACGAGCAGTACTTC
>TRBD2|TRBV10-3|TRBJ2-3|few
CAISPLGTSVSDTQYF
TGTGCCATCAGTCCCCTCGGGACTAGCGTTTCCGATACGCAGTATTTT
>TRBD2|TRBV6-2/TRBV6-3|TRBJ2-6|.
CASSTRLAGVGTGANVLTF
TGTGCCAGCAGTACCCGACTAGCGGGAGTCGGGACTGGGGCCAACGTCCTGACTTTC
>TRBD2|TRBV28|TRBJ2-5|many
CASSLFLGGGTSETQYF
TGTGCCAGCAGTTTATTTTTAGGCGGGGGAACCAGTGAGACCCAGTACTTC
>TRBD1|TRBV19|TRBJ1-2|.
CASSRNIQGFTYGYTF
TGTGCCAGTAGTAGGAATATACAGGGGTTTACCTATGGCTACACCTTC
>.|TRBV28|TRBJ2-1|many
CASSLLANRYNEQFF
TGTGCCAGCAGTTTACTAGCTAATCGGTACAATGAGCAGTTCTTC
>TRBD2|TRBV7-9|TRBJ2-3|many
CASSSPPSGLAGSTDTQYF
TGTGCCAGCAGCTCCCCCCCATCCGGGCTAGCGGGCAGCACAGATACGCAGTATTTT
>TRBD1|TRBV7-9|TRBJ2-7|once
CASNPGQGAYEQYF
TGTGCCAGCAATCCGGGACAGGGGGCTTACGAGCAGTACTTC
>.|TRBV7-2|TRBJ1-1|many
CASRLQGRTEAFF
TGTGCCAGCAGGCTTCAGGGGAGGACTGAAGCTTTCTTT
>TRBD1|TRBV20-1|TRBJ1-2|few
CSARDRGGRGDYGYTF
TGCAGTGCTAGAGATCGAGGGGGCCGGGGCGACTATGGCTACACCTTC
>.|TRBV7-9|TRBJ1-3|.
CASSNGVGNTIYF
TGTGCCAGCAGCAATGGGGTTGGAAACACCATATATTTT
>TRBD1|TRBV11-1|TRBJ1-2|many
CASSVRGQGAMDGYTF
TGTGCCAGCAGCGTCCGAGGACAGGGGGCTATGGATGGCTACACCTTC
>TRBD2|TRBV7-6|TRBJ2-1|few
CASSFGLAVGYEQFF
TGTGCCAGCAGCTTTGGACTAGCGGTGGGATATGAGCAGTTCTTC
>.|TRBV5-1|TRBJ2-4|many
CASSPGLAKNIQYF
TGCGCCAGCAGCCCGGGCTTAGCCAAAAACATTCAGTACTTC
>.|TRBV6-1|TRBJ1-1|many
CASSEVRGGSTEAFF
TGTGCCAGCAGTGAAGTAAGGGGTGGGAGCACTGAAGCTTTCTTT
>.|TRBV18|TRBJ1-1|many
CASSPSAQPNTEAFF
TGTGCCAGCTCACCCTCTGCGCAGCCGAACACTGAAGCTTTCTTT
>TRBD2|TRBV6-2/TRBV6-3|TRBJ2-1|many
CASSPTRGSGSRNNEQFF
TGTGCCAGCAGTCCAACCCGAGGTAGCGGGAGTCGCAACAATGAGCAGTTCTTC
>TRBD1|TRBV28|TRBJ1-2|few
CASSVTSGTGKGGYTF
TGTGCCAGCAGTGTAACCTCCGGGACAGGGAAGGGTGGCTACACCTTC
>.|TRBV27|TRBJ2-7|.
CASSLHDGSYEQYF
TGTGCCAGCAGTCTCCATGATGGATCCTACGAGCAGTACTTC
>.|TRBV28|TRBJ1-3|many
CASSTQGTGNTIYF
TGTGCCAGCAGCACGCAGGGGACTGGAAACACCATATATTTT
>TRBD1|TRBV2|TRBJ2-1|.
CASNRGPYNEQFF
TGTGCCAGCAACAGGGGGCCCTACAATGAGCAGTTCTTC
>TRBD1|TRBV20-1|TRBJ2-3|few
CSARVRGTGGRPDTQYF
TGCAGTGCTAGAGTTAGGGGAACAGGGGGCCGGCCAGATACGCAGTATTTT
>.|TRBV28|TRBJ2-5|many
CASSSFGTPVPQETQYF
TGTGCCAGCAGTAGCTTCGGGACCCCAGTACCCCAAGAGACCCAGTACTTC
>TRBD1|TRBV20-1|TRBJ1-3|.
CSARPGQGISDTIYF
TGCAGTGCTAGACCGGGACAGGGGATTAGCGACACCATATATTTT
>.|TRBV28|TRBJ2-5|many
CASSLGRGGQETQYF
TGTGCCAGCAGCCTGGGCAGGGGGGGCCAAGAGACCCAGTACTTC
>TRBD2|TRBV2|TRBJ2-7|many
CASRVAGGNEQYF
TGTGCCAGCAGAGTAGCGGGAGGGAACGAGCAGTACTTC
>.|TRBV4-1|TRBJ2-1|many
CASSQEAEPYNEQFF
TGCGCCAGCAGCCAAGAAGCGGAACCCTACAATGAGCAGTTCTTC
>.|TRBV5-1|TRBJ1-4|.
CASSGGGINEKLFF
TGCGCCAGCAGCGGGGGGGGGATTAATGAAAAACTGTTTTTT
>.|TRBV28|TRBJ2-1|many
CASSRYPQDNEQFF
TGTGCCAGCAGTAGGTACCCACAAGACAATGAGCAGTTCTTC
>TRBD1|TRBV2|TRBJ2-5|many
CASHRDRKQETQYF
TGTGCCAGCCACCGGGACAGAAAACAAGAGACCCAGTACTTC
>TRBD2|TRBV6-5|TRBJ2-1|.
CASVSSGRANEQFF
TGTGCCAGCGTTTCCAGCGGGAGGGCCAATGAGCAGTTCTTC
>TRBD2|TRBV6-1|TRBJ2-1|many
CASSFKYGTSGRQPYNEQFF
TGTGCCAGCAGTTTTAAGTACGGGACTAGCGGCAGGCAACCCTACAATGAGCAGTTCTTC
>TRBD2|TRBV7-2|TRBJ2-7|.
CASSLVVGRLTYEQYF
TGTGCCAGCAGCTTAGTCGTCGGGAGGTTGACCTACGAGCAGTACTTC
>.|TRBV29-1|TRBJ2-1|many
CSVSKKGYNEQFF
TGCAGCGTCTCCAAAAAAGGCTACAATGAGCAGTTCTTC
>.|TRBV5-1|TRBJ1-2|many
CASSFTGTGFYGYTF
TGCGCCAGCAGCTTTACCGGGACGGGGTTTTATGGCTACACCTTC
>.|TRBV7-6|TRBJ1-2|many
CASSYRGDRHVSGYTF
TGTGCCAGCAGCTATAGGGGAGACAGACACGTCTCTGGCTACACCTTC
>TRBD1|TRBV24-1|TRBJ2-2|.
CATSDFGTVKTGELFF
TGTGCCACCAGTGATTTTGGGACAGTTAAAACCGGGGAGCTGTTTTTT
>TRBD2|TRBV5-1|TRBJ2-7|few
CASSLGLAGLPEQYF
TGCGCCAGCAGCTTGGGACTAGCGGGATTACCCGAGCAGTACTTC
>.|TRBV12-3/TRBV12-4|TRBJ1-5|few
CASRVGGEDQPQHF
TGTGCCAGCAGAGTAGGGGGGGAGGATCAGCCCCAGCATTTT
>.|TRBV2|TRBJ2-5|many
CASRAAQETQYF
TGTGCCAGCAGGGCTGCCCAAGAGACCCAGTACTTC